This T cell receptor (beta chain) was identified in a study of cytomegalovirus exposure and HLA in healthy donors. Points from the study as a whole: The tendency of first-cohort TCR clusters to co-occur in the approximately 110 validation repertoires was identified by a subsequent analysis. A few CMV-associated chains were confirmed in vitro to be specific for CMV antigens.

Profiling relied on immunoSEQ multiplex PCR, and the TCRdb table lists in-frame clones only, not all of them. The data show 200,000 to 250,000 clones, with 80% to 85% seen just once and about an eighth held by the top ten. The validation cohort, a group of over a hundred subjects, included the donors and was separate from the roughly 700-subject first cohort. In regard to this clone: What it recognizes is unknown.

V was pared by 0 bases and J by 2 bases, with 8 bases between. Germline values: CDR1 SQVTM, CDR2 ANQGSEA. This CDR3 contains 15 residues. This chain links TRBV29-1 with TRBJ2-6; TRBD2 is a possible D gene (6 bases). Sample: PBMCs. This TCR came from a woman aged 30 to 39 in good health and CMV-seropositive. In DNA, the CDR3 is TGCAGCGTTGAAGAATGGGGGGCTGGGGCCAACGTCCTGACTTTC. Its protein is CSVEEWGAGANVLTF.